The 13 T cell receptor beta chains listed next were all sequenced from one sample in a study of blood T cell repertoires in COVID-19. Sequenced by immunoSEQ multiplex PCR; TCRdb stores in-frame clones only, minus some. The sample carries about 180,000 clones, roughly 84% recorded once. Material: peripheral blood. The receptors derive from a woman older than 75 with acute or convalescent COVID-19.

The rearrangement links TRBV7-9 to TRBJ2-1, with 11 positions matching TRBD1. The length of the CDR3 is 17 residues. Trimming took 6 bases from V and 6 from J; bases not matched to a gene: 13. The germline gives CDR1 SEHNR, CDR2 FQNEAQ (reference sequence). The DNA of the CDR3 is TGTGCCAGCAGTAGGACAGGGGGCGACATGTTAGTCAATGAGCAGTTCTTC. As protein: CASSRTGGDMLVNEQFF. Combining the CDR3 with reference TRBV7-9 and TRBJ2-1 gives the whole variable domain DTGVSQNPRHKITKRGQNVTFRCDPISEHNRLYWYRQTLGQGPEFLTYFQNEAQLEKSRLLSDRFSAERPKGSFSTLEIQRTEQGDSAMYLCASSRTGGDMLVNEQFFGPGTRLTVL.

This clone was detected a few times. This sequence joins TRBV3-1 (or the pseudogene TRBV3-2) and TRBJ1-4; no clear D. Trimming removed 1 base from V and 0 bases from J, with 21 bases in between. CDR3 length: 20 residues. Germline V gene sequence: CDR1 LGHDT, CDR2 YNNKEL (reference sequence). CDR3 in DNA: TGTGCCAGCAGCCAAGTTTCAGGTATCTATTTTGACGCAACTAATGAAAAACTGTTTTTT. It translates to CASSQVSGIYFDATNEKLFF.

This clone occurred once. The gene calls are TRBV5-4 and TRBJ1-1; possibly TRBD1 for D (6 bases). Germline CDR1 and CDR2: SGHNT and YYREEE (reference sequence). The CDR3 runs to 14 residues. The V end lost 4 bases, the J end lost 1 base, and 11 bases lay between the germline ends. The chain's CDR3 is CASSNPTGNTEAFF. The CDR3 DNA sequence: TGTGCCAGCAGCAACCCGACAGGGAACACTGAAGCTTTCTTT.

J is TRBJ2-7 and V is TRBV30; TRBD2 agrees at 7 bases. The germline CDR1 and CDR2 sequences are GTSNPN and SVGIG (reference sequence). CDR3 length equals 13 residues. Germline trimming cut 4 bases from V and 2 bases from J; bases unmatched to any gene: 5. As DNA, the CDR3 is TGTGCCTGGACCCGGGACTATCCCTACGAGCAGTACTTC. This gives the protein CAWTRDYPYEQYF.

The gene calls are TRBV7-9 and TRBJ2-1; perhaps TRBD2 as D (5 bases). V was clipped by 8 bases and J by 9 bases, with 8 bases between them. Germline lookup yields CDR1 SEHNR and CDR2 FQNEAQ (reference sequence). This CDR3 spans 10 amino acids. The CDR3 spells CASGLGEQFF. The DNA of the CDR3 is TGTGCCAGCGGACTTGGTGAGCAGTTCTTC.

The chain carries TRBV29-1 and TRBJ1-3, with TRBD1 matching 7 bases. The germline gives CDR1 SQVTM, CDR2 ANQGSEA. The CDR3 length is 13 residues. Germline trimming cut 3 bases from V and 6 bases from J; bases unmatched to any gene: 5. The chain's CDR3 is CSVDVQGSNTIYF. The CDR3, as DNA: TGCAGCGTTGACGTACAGGGGTCAAACACCATATATTTT.

The genes are TRBV4-1 and TRBJ2-4; the D gene is possibly TRBD2 (5 bases). In germline, CDR1 is MGHRA, CDR2 YSYEKL. V was trimmed by 2 bases and J by 0 bases, leaving 11 bases between them. The CDR3 covers 16 residues. The CDR3 nucleotides read TGCGCCAGCAGCCAATCGTTCGGGGTAGCCAAAAACATTCAGTACTTC. Its protein is CASSQSFGVAKNIQYF.

This chain links TRBV9 with TRBJ1-4; unclear D gene. This CDR3 has 14 residues. V gave up 0 bases and J gave up 4 bases, with 7 bases separating them. CDR1 SGDLS and CDR2 YYNGEE come from the germline V gene. CDR3 in amino acids: CASSVGEVNEKLFF. The CDR3 nucleotides are TGTGCCAGCAGCGTAGGGGAGGTTAATGAAAAACTGTTTTTT. The full variable domain, in which reference TRBV9 and TRBJ1-4 provide the parts outside the CDR3, is DSGVTQTPKHLITATGQRVTLRCSPRSGDLSVYWYQQSLDQGLQFLIQYYNGEERAKGNILERFSAQQFPDLHSELNLSSLELGDSALYFCASSVGEVNEKLFFGSGTQLSVL.

Comment on this clone: Other DNA sequences in the sample encode the same CDR3. The rearrangement links TRBV5-1 to TRBJ1-4, with 8 nucleotides matching TRBD1. The CDR3 has 16 amino acids. CDR1 is SGHRS and CDR2 is YFSETQ in the germline V gene. The V and J ends lost 2 bases and 5 bases, in that order; junction bases with no gene match: 8. CDR3 coding DNA: TGCGCCAGCAGCTTTGGACAGGGTGGCACGAATGAAAAACTGTTTTTT. It translates to CASSFGQGGTNEKLFF.

The chain employs TRBV10-3 and TRBJ2-3; D is unclear. This CDR3 comprises 13 residues. The V gene's germline CDR1 is ENHRY and CDR2 SYGVKD. V was clipped by 4 bases and J by 2 bases, with 7 bases between them. CDR3 loop: CAISGLPTDTQYF. DNA of the CDR3: TGTGCCATCAGTGGCCTACCCACAGATACGCAGTATTTT.

This clone was counted a few times. The chain uses TRBV10-2 and TRBJ1-3, with TRBD1 identical over 7 bases. There are 13 residues in the CDR3. V gave up 10 bases and J gave up 4 bases; unmatched junction bases: 7. The germline CDR1 and CDR2 sequences are WSHSY and SAAADI. The chain's CDR3 is CAIDPGQGNTIYF. The CDR3 DNA is TGCGCCATCGACCCGGGACAGGGAAACACCATATATTTT.

The chain carries TRBV19 and TRBJ2-1; a possible D gene is TRBD2 (5 bases). V dropped 7 bases and J dropped 3 bases, with 10 bases sitting between them. This CDR3 spans 13 amino acids. Germline assignment: CDR1 LNHDA and CDR2 SQIVND (reference sequence). Here the CDR3 DNA reads TGTGCCAGTAACCCGGGAAGCTACAATGAGCAGTTCTTC. Translated: CASNPGSYNEQFF.

Remarks on this clone: An end of the junction does not agree with germline; a read error may underlie this. The rearrangement uses TRBV3-1 (or the pseudogene TRBV3-2) and TRBJ2-7; a weak D match, TRBD2 (5 bases). This CDR3 is 14 amino acids long. CDR1 is LGHDT and CDR2 is YNNKEL in the germline V gene (reference sequence). CDR3 in amino acids: CVSSPGIRGYGQYF. The CDR3 DNA reads as TGTGTCAGCAGCCCCGGGATACGAGGCTACGGGCAGTACTTC.